This T cell receptor (beta chain) emerged from a study of blood T cell repertoires in COVID-19. Overall study context: PBMCs, B-cell-depleted T cells, or T cells provided the cDNA or gDNA that made up the material.

The CDR3 totals 15 residues. CDR1 and CDR2 (germline): WSHSY, SAAADI. V shed 2 bases, J shed 10 bases, and the junction held 7 bases outside the gene matches. Per the original methods: Researchers report that nucleated cell counts were estimated from reference gene primer amplification. Measured with immunoSEQ multiplex PCR; TCRdb has only the in-frame clones, and not every one. The V and J calls and clone size are taken from that table; D and trimming were inferred from the DNA. The repertoire holds under 150,000 clones, with roughly 79% as singletons. The sample was peripheral blood. The rearrangement links TRBV10-2 to TRBJ1-6, with TRBD1 matching over 8 bases. This receptor was taken from a man between 65 and 85 years old with active or convalescent COVID-19. The CDR3 nucleotides read TGCGCCAGCAGTGAGGGCGACAGGGGAGGGTCACCCCTCCACTTT. Translated, it gives CASSEGDRGGSPLHF.